This T cell receptor beta chain was retrieved from a study of cytomegalovirus exposure and HLA in healthy donors. Primers for the PCR totalled 60 Vbeta and 13 Jbeta. Authors' data handling: An analysis that came later counted 60 million to 80 million unique TCR beta chains, about 10 million shared. Profiled with immunoSEQ multiplex PCR; TCRdb holds only in-frame clones, not every one. The V and J calls and the clone size are those of that table, but D and trimming were determined from the DNA. The repertoire has tens of thousands of clones, 65% to 85% of them found once; the top ten carry around 4.7%. The CDR3 has 14 amino acids. The germline V gene encodes CDR1 SGHTA and CDR2 FQGNSA. V dropped 3 bases and J dropped 4 bases, with 12 bases sitting between them. To note about this clone: Its antigen is not identified.

General observations from the study: It was confirmed in vitro that a few of the CMV-associated chains were specific for CMV antigens. It was assumed in the presence/absence analyses that sequencing depth was roughly uniform across donors. The only immune exposure information that was available was CMV serostatus.

This TCR derives from a man in his fifties or sixties in good health and CMV-seropositive. The rearrangement uses TRBV7-2 and TRBJ1-1, with unresolved D. Sequenced material: PBMCs. CDR3 DNA: TGTGCCAGCAGCTTGGGAGCTTTGGGCACTGAAGCTTTCTTT. Translating it yields CASSLGALGTEAFF.